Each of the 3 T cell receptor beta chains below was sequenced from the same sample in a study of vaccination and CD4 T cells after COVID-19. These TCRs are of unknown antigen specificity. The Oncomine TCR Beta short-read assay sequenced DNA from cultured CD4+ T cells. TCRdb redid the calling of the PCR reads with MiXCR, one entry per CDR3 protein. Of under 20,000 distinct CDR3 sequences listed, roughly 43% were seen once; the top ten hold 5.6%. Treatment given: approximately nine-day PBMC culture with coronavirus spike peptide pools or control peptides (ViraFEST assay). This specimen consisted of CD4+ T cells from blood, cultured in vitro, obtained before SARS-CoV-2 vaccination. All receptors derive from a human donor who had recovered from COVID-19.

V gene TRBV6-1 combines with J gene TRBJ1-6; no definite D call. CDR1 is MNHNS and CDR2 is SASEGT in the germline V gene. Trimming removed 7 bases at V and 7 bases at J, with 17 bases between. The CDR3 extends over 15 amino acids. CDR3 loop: CASKDSRGTNSPLHF. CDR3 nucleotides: TGTGCCAGCAAGGATTCACGGGGAACAAATTCACCCCTCCACTTT.

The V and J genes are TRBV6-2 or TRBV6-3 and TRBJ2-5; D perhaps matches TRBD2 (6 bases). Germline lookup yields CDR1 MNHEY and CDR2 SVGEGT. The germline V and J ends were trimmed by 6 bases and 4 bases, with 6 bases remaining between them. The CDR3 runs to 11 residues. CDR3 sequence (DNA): TGTGCCAGCAGCGGGAGAGAGACCCAGTACTTC. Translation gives CASSGRETQYF.

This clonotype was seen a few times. The CDR3 bases are TGTGCCAGCAGCCCCGGGCAGACGAACACTGAAGCTTTCTTT. Amino acid sequence: CASSPGQTNTEAFF. V is TRBV7-9 and J is TRBJ1-1; D is uncertain. Germline CDR1 SEHNR, CDR2 FQNEAQ (reference sequence). Trimming took 5 bases from V and 1 from J, leaving 11 bases between them. The CDR3 extends over 14 amino acids.